This entry lists 15 T cell receptor beta chains sequenced from one sample in a study of identical twins (dated by TCRdb to the mid-2010s). The protocol used for the library was 5' RACE. The sequencing machine was an Illumina HiSeq 2000. TCRdb took the public reads, trimmed them with fastp at Q25, ran MiXCR for clone calling and kept in-frame beta chains. Identical CDR3 proteins give one entry, which carries the most common genes and DNA. Recorded for this sample are 1.5 million to 2 million distinct CDR3 sequences; less than 40% of them occurred a single time. Of the sample, about 0.27% falls within the top ten clones. The sample consisted of cord blood. Receptors originate from a newborn girl in good health.

In this sample, this clonotype turned up a few times. The chain has TRBV28 and TRBJ2-3, with 11 positions matching TRBD2. Germline CDR1 and CDR2: MDHEN and SYDVKM. The CDR3 spans 18 residues. V lost 2 bases to trimming and J lost 4 bases; unmatched junction nucleotides: 11. The CDR3, as DNA: TGTGCCAGCAGTTTACTAGCGGGAGGTGGGGCCCTCTCAGATACGCAGTATTTT. Encoded protein: CASSLLAGGGALSDTQYF. Combining the CDR3 with reference TRBV28 and TRBJ2-3 gives the whole variable domain DVKVTQSSRYLVKRTGEKVFLECVQDMDHENMFWYRQDPGLGLRLIYFSYDVKMKEKGDIPEGYSVSREKKERFSLILESASTNQTSMYLCASSLLAGGGALSDTQYFGPGTRLTVL.

V usage is TRBV7-9 and J usage is TRBJ1-2, with D possibly being TRBD1 (6 bases). Trimming stripped 4 bases from V and 4 bases from J, with 13 bases between. In germline, CDR1 is SEHNR, CDR2 FQNEAQ (reference sequence). The CDR3 has 14 residues. The chain's CDR3 is CASSSFTGPYGYTF. DNA of the CDR3: TGTGCCAGCAGCTCATTTACAGGGCCCTATGGCTACACCTTC. Using reference TRBV7-9 and TRBJ1-2 for the parts outside the CDR3, the full variable domain is DTGVSQNPRHKITKRGQNVTFRCDPISEHNRLYWYRQTLGQGPEFLTYFQNEAQLEKSRLLSDRFSAERPKGSFSTLEIQRTEQGDSAMYLCASSSFTGPYGYTFGSGTRLTVV.

This clonotype was recorded at least ten times. CDR3 in DNA: TGTGCCAGCAGCTTAGTCAGGGGGAGGTACACCTTC. Encoded protein: CASSLVRGRYTF. The chain is built from TRBV7-2 and TRBJ1-2, with TRBD1 matching over 7 bases. Germline V gene sequence: CDR1 SGHTA, CDR2 FQGNSA. There are 12 residues in the CDR3. The trim removed 1 base at V and 11 bases at J, leaving 4 bases unmatched.

This clonotype was detected a few times. In DNA, the CDR3 is TGTGCCAGCAGGAGACTAGCGGGCCCCTACGAGCAGTACTTC. This translates into CASRRLAGPYEQYF. The chain couples TRBV28 to TRBJ2-7; 10 bases are shared with TRBD2. The ends lost 6 bases at V and 2 bases at J; junction bases unmatched: 4. CDR3 length equals 14 residues. Germline V lookup: CDR1 MDHEN, CDR2 SYDVKM.

This clonotype showed up many times. The gene calls are TRBV7-2 and TRBJ1-2, with unresolved D. Trimming stripped 5 bases from V and 4 bases from J, with 11 bases between. This CDR3 has 13 residues. Germline CDR1 is SGHTA and CDR2 is FQGNSA. The CDR3 sequence: CASSTDIVYGYTF. The CDR3 coding sequence is TGTGCCAGCAGCACAGACATTGTCTATGGCTACACCTTC.

With regard to this clonotype: This may come from a read error, since a much larger clone is one base off. The chain joins TRBV4-2 to TRBJ2-5; D is unresolved. The CDR3 has 12 amino acids. CDR1 LGHNA and CDR2 YNFKEQ come from the germline V gene. V was cut by 1 base and J by 11 bases, with 11 bases left in between. The CDR3 here is CASSQGPLDQYF. CDR3 bases: TGTGCCAGCAGCCAAGGTCCGCTAGATCAGTACTTC.

The chain uses TRBV20-1 and TRBJ2-1; 8 bases agree with TRBD2. The CDR3 has 12 amino acids. Germline values: CDR1 DFQATT, CDR2 SNEGSKA (reference sequence). CDR3 region: CRGMTSDNEQFF. The CDR3 nucleotides read TGCAGGGGGATGACTAGCGACAATGAGCAGTTCTTC.

The V and J genes are TRBV7-2 and TRBJ2-3, with 7 positions matching TRBD2. CDR3 length equals 16 residues. Per germline, CDR1 SGHTA and CDR2 FQGNSA. The ends lost 1 base at V and 3 bases at J; junction bases unmatched: 7. CDR3 sequence reads: CASSLEAGAWTDTQYF. In DNA, the CDR3 is TGTGCCAGCAGCTTAGAGGCGGGAGCCTGGACAGATACGCAGTATTTT.

V usage is TRBV24-1 and J usage is TRBJ2-3; TRBD1 might be the D (6 bases). This CDR3 is 15 amino acids long. V was trimmed by 3 bases and J by 2 bases, leaving 11 bases between them. Looked up from germline, CDR1 is KGHDR and CDR2 is SFDVKD. The CDR3 DNA reads TGTGCCACCAGTGATCCCGACAGGTTCACAGATACGCAGTATTTT. Translating it yields CATSDPDRFTDTQYF.

The gene calls are TRBV10-3 and TRBJ2-3, with 11 bases aligning to TRBD2. The CDR3 has 15 residues. V shed 5 bases, J shed 5 bases, and the junction held 6 bases outside the gene matches. Germline CDR1 reads ENHRY; CDR2 reads SYGVKD. The CDR3 spells CAISISGRAGDTQYF. CDR3 nucleotide sequence: TGTGCCATCAGTATTAGCGGGAGGGCCGGAGATACGCAGTATTTT.

The CDR3 DNA sequence: TGTGCCATCAGTGGGTCGGGGTTGAGTGAGCAGTTCTTC. It specifies CAISGSGLSEQFF. The V gene is TRBV10-3, the J gene TRBJ2-1; TRBD2 might be the D (5 bases). The V and J ends lost 4 bases and 9 bases respectively, with 13 bases between them. The CDR3 extends over 13 amino acids. Germline lookup yields CDR1 ENHRY and CDR2 SYGVKD.

This chain uses TRBV6-1 with TRBJ1-5; weak D call: TRBD1 (6 bases). V lost 0 bases and J lost 4, with 16 bases in between. CDR3 length: 17 amino acids. Germline CDR1 and CDR2: MNHNS and SASEGT. CDR3 protein: CASSEALSDRPNQPQHF. DNA of the CDR3: TGTGCCAGCAGTGAAGCCCTTTCTGACAGGCCAAATCAGCCCCAGCATTTT.

The CDR3 region is CAISSGGTGYEQYF. CDR3 coding DNA: TGTGCCATCAGCTCCGGGGGTACTGGCTACGAGCAGTACTTC. The gene calls are TRBV10-3 and TRBJ2-7, with D perhaps TRBD2 (6 bases). Germline V CDR1 and CDR2: ENHRY, SYGVKD. V was pared by 6 bases and J by 3 bases, with 15 bases between. This CDR3 is built from 14 residues.

This clonotype was observed many times. The chain combines TRBV13 with TRBJ2-1, with D perhaps assigned TRBD1 or TRBD2 (6 bases each). This CDR3 has 13 residues. Looked up from germline, CDR1 is PRHDT and CDR2 is FYEKMQ (reference sequence). Trimming shortened V by 6 bases and J by 7 bases, and 13 bases separated the two germline ends. In DNA form, the CDR3 reads TGTGCCAGCAGTTTACTAGGGGGGAATGAGCAGTTCTTC. Translating it yields CASSLLGGNEQFF.

This clonotype was counted only a few times. V usage is TRBV24-1 and J usage is TRBJ1-5; a weak D match, TRBD1 (5 bases). V was pared by 5 bases and J by 4 bases, with 11 bases between. The CDR3 is 14 amino acids. CDR1 is KGHDR and CDR2 is SFDVKD in the germline V gene. The CDR3 region is CATSVGQWNQPQHF. CDR3 DNA sequence: TGTGCCACCAGTGTGGGGCAGTGGAATCAGCCCCAGCATTTT.